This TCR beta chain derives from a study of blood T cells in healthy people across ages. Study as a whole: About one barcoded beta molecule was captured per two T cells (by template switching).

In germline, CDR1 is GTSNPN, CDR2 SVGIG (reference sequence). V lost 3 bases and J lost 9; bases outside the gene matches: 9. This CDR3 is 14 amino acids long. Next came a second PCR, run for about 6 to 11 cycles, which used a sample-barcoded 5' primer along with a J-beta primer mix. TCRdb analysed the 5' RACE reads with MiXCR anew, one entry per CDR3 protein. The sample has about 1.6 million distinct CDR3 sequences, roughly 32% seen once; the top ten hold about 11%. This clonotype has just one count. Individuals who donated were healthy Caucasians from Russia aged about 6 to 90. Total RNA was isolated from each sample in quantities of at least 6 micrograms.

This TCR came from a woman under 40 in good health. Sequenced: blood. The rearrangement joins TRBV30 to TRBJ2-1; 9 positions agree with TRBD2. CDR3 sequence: CAWRTGTSFGEQFF. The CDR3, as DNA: TGTGCCTGGAGGACCGGGACTAGCTTTGGTGAGCAGTTCTTC.